This TCR beta chain is from a study of human T cells and chemical hapten exposure. General study findings and limits: TCRs above 1 in 1000 frequency did not change with DPC sensitization.

In the study's own analysis: The median was about 96,000 TCRs per sample, ranging roughly 20,000 to 690,600. TCRdb fed the RACE reads into MiXCR, producing one record per CDR3 protein. These V and J calls are TCRdb output, not the study's own analysis. The data contain 330,000 or so distinct CDR3 sequences, more than 5% of them singletons. Regarding time point: patch test 2, 6 weeks after DPC sensitization. Described treatment: therapeutic diphenylcyclopropenone sensitization with weekly scalp DPC. Alopecia patients, 18 to 70 years old and DPC-suitable, served as donors. Points on this clonotype: Its specificity is unknown.

Trimming took 6 bases from V and 3 from J; bases not matched to a gene: 7. The CDR3 spans 14 residues. This clonotype originated in a woman aged 18-29 years with alopecia areata. Some clones in this sample may be carry-over from other donors' samples. V gene TRBV12-3 or TRBV12-4 combines with J gene TRBJ2-5; 7 nucleotides line up with TRBD1. The sequenced sample was whole blood, obtained in connection with sensitization to the hapten diphenylcyclopropenone (DPC). The CDR3 reads CASSHDRAEETQYF. CDR3 coding DNA: TGTGCCAGCAGCCACGACAGGGCCGAAGAGACCCAGTACTTC.